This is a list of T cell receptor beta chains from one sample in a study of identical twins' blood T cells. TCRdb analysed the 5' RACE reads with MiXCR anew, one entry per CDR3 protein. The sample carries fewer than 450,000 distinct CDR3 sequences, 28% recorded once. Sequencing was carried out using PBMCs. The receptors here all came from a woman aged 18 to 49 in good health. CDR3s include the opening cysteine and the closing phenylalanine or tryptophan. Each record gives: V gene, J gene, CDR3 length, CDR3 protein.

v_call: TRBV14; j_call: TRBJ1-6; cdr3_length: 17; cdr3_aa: CASSQLAQRALNSPLHF
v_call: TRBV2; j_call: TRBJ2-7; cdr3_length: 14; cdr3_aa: CASSEVAGFDEQYF
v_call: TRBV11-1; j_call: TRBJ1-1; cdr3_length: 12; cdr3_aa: CASSLGRVEAFF
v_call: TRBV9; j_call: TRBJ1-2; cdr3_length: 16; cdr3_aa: CASIVAPSTFNYGYTF
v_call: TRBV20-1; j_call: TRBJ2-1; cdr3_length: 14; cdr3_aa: CSAFLAGAYNEQFF
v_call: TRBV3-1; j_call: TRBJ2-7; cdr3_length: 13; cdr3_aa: CASSYLKGYEQYF
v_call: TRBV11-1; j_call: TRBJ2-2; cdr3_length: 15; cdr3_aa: CASSSPGTVTGELFF
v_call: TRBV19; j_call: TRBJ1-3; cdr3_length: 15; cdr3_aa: CASTVPRPSGNTIYF
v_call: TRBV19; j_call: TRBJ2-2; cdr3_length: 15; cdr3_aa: CASTVDRENTGELFF
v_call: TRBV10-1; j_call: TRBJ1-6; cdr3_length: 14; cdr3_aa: CASSEDRNNSPLHF
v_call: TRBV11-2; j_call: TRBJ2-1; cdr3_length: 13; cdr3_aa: CASSLAAYNEQFF
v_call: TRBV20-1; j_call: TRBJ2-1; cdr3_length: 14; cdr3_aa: CSAGRDRTLNEQFF
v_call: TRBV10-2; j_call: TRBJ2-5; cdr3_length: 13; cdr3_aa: CASRSTGSETQYF
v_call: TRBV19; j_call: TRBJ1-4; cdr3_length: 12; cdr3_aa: CASSITKEKLFF
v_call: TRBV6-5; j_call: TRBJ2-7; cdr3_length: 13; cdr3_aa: CASARGSSYEQYF